The clone carrying this TCR beta chain appeared a few times. As yet, its antigen is unknown. This sample was taken from a study of response to subunit inactivated influenza vaccine. Study-wide points: Few additional T cells are recruited per seasonal influenza vaccination, authors suggested.

TCRdb recomputed calls from the RT-PCR reads with MiXCR, one row per CDR3 protein. This sample yields about 160,000 distinct CDR3 sequences, of which roughly 10% are seen a single time; roughly 12% belongs to the top ten. CDR1 and CDR2 from the germline V gene are LGHDT and YNNKEL (reference sequence). Trimming cost V 0 bases and J 4 bases, with 10 bases left between them. CDR3 length equals 15 residues. The sequences come from non-naive T cells sorted from PBMCs, collected 40 to 50 days after vaccination. The V and J genes are TRBV3-1 and TRBJ1-5; D is uncertain. This clonotype was sampled from a man aged 50-60 years who received an inactivated influenza vaccine. The CDR3 loop reads CASSQEGGFNQPQHF. The CDR3 DNA follows: TGTGCCAGCAGCCAAGAAGGAGGGTTTAATCAGCCCCAGCATTTT.